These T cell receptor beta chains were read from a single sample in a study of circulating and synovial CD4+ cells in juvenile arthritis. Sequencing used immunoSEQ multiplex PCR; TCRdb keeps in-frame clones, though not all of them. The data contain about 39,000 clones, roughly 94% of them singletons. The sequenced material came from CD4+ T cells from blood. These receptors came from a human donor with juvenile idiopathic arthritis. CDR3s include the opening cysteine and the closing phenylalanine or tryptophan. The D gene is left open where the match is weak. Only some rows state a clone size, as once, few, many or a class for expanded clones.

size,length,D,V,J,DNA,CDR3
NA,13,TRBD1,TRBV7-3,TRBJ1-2,TGTGCCAGCTCCCCGACAGGGCTCGATGGCTACACCTTC,CASSPTGLDGYTF
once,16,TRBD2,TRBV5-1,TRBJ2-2,TGCGCCAGCAGCCCGGGACTAGCGGGGGTGACCGGGGAGCTGTTTTTT,CASSPGLAGVTGELFF
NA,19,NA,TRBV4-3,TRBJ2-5,TGCGCCAGCAGCCAAGATCTGCTGGCCTTAGGGGGGGCAGGGGAGACCCAGTACTTC,CASSQDLLALGGAGETQYF
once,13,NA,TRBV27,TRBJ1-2,TGTGCCAGCAGTAAGGACACAGGTCCGGGCTACACCTTC,CASSKDTGPGYTF
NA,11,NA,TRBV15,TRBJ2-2,TGTGCCACCGAGTACGTGAGGGAGCTGTTTTTT,CATEYVRELFF
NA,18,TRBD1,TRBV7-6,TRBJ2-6,TGTGCCAGCAGCTTAAGGGACAGGGTCCCCTCTGGGGCCAACGTCCTGACTTTC,CASSLRDRVPSGANVLTF
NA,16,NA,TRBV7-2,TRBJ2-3,TGTGCCAGCAGCCACCGGTTCTTCTCAGGGTCAGATACGCAGTATTTT,CASSHRFFSGSDTQYF
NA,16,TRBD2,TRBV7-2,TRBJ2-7,TGTGCCAGCAGCTTAAGTTTAGCGGGGAGCCCCTACGAGCAGTACTTC,CASSLSLAGSPYEQYF
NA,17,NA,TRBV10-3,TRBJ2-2,TGTGCCATCAGTGCCATCCCGTCAGGGTATGGCACCGGGGAGCTGTTTTTT,CAISAIPSGYGTGELFF
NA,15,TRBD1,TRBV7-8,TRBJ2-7,TGTGCCAGCAGCTTAGTCGGACAGGGGATGGGCGAGCAGTACTTC,CASSLVGQGMGEQYF
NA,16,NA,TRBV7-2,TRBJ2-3,TGTGCCAGCAGCTTCTGGACTTCGGGGAGCACAGATACGCAGTATTTT,CASSFWTSGSTDTQYF
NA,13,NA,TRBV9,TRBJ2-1,TGTGCCAGCAGCGTCTTCCTCCGGAGTGAGCAGTTCTTC,CASSVFLRSEQFF
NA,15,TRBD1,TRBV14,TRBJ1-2,TGTGCCAGCAGCCAGAAAACAGGGGTTAACTATGGCTACACCTTC,CASSQKTGVNYGYTF
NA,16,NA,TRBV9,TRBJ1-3,TGTGCCAGCAGCTTGAACTCCAGGGGCTCTGGAAACACCATATATTTT,CASSLNSRGSGNTIYF
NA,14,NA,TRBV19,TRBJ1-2,TGTGCCAGCAGCGAGGAGGCGAGATACTATGGCTACACCTTC,CASSEEARYYGYTF
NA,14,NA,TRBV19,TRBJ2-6,TGTGCCAGTGGTGGGCTCTCTGGGGCCAACGTCCTGACTTTC,CASGGLSGANVLTF
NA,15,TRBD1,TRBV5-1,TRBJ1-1,TGCGCCAGCAGCTTGGCCAGGGGACAGGGGTCTGAAGCTTTCTTT,CASSLARGQGSEAFF
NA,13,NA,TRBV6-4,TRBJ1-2,TGTGCCAGCAGTGGGGGCAGGGAATATGGCTACACCTTC,CASSGGREYGYTF
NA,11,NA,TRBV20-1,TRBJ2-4,TGCAGTGCTAGAGGGGGGGACGACCAGTACTTC,CSARGGDDQYF
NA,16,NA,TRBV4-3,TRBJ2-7,TGCGCCAGCAGCCGTACGGAGGGACTGGGCTCCTACGAGCAGTACTTC,CASSRTEGLGSYEQYF
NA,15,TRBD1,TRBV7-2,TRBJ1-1,TGTGCCAGCAGCAGCCCGACAGGGAGTTATACTGAAGCTTTCTTT,CASSSPTGSYTEAFF
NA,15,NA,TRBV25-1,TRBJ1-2,TGTGCCAGCAGTGAAGGGGGGGCGACTAACTATGGCTACACCTTC,CASSEGGATNYGYTF
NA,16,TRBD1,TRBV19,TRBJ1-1,TGTGCCAGTAGTATGTTAAGCGGGGACAGGGGAACTGAAGCTTTCTTT,CASSMLSGDRGTEAFF
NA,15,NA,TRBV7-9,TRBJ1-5,TGTGCCAGCAGCTTAGGAGAAGACTCCCGGGAGCCCCAGCATTTT,CASSLGEDSREPQHF
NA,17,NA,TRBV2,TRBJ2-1,TGTGCCAGCAGTGAAGCGCACCGGGACTTGGCCTACAATGAGCAGTTCTTC,CASSEAHRDLAYNEQFF
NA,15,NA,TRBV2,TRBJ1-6,TGTGCCAGCGTGTCGAGGAGCTCCTATAATTCCCCCCTCCACTTT,CASVSRSSYNSPLHF
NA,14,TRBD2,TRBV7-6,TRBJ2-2,TGTGCCAGTTCGACTAGCGGGGGGGCCGGGGAGCTGTTTTTT,CASSTSGGAGELFF
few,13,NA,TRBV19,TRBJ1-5,TGTGCCAGTAGTGATACGAGGAATCAGCCCCAGCATTTT,CASSDTRNQPQHF
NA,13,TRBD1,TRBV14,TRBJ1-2,TGTGCCAGCAGCCCCCGGGACAGCTATGGCTACACCTTC,CASSPRDSYGYTF
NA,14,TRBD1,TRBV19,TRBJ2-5,TGTGCCAGTAGTATCTTAGGGGGCAAGGAGACCCAGTACTTC,CASSILGGKETQYF